Described below is a single TCR beta chain sequence and its context. Its antigen is as yet unknown. The naive CD8 population came from CD45RO-negative cells selected for CCR7, without terminally differentiated effector memory CD45RA+ cells. All donors qualified as healthy HIV-negative adults and had experienced no recent acute infections or vaccinations. This entry is derived from a study of shared clonotypes between healthy human individuals. General study findings and limits: Non-shared clonotypes showed lower generation probabilities than clonotypes common to all four donors. Sharing across a few donors was seen in 5% to 5.5% of naive CD4 clonotypes. Genetic and exposure-history diversity was limited by the small donor number.

Only in-frame clones appear in the TCRdb table, and some are missing; sequencing was by immunoSEQ multiplex PCR. Of about 2 million clones in the sample, about 95% were seen once. Germline trimming cut 0 bases from V and 5 bases from J; bases unmatched to any gene: 6. CDR1 and CDR2 from the germline V gene are SGHDT and YYEEEE. This CDR3 has 16 amino acids. This clonotype originated in a man aged 18 to 30 in good health. Sequences were obtained from naive CD8+ T cells sorted from blood. The chain uses TRBV5-6 and TRBJ1-1, with 11 bases identical to TRBD1. CDR3 sequence reads: CASSLGGQGAETEAFF. The DNA for the CDR3 is TGTGCCAGCAGCTTGGGAGGACAGGGGGCGGAAACTGAAGCTTTCTTT. Supplemented by reference TRBV5-6 and TRBJ1-1, the full variable domain reads DAGVTQSPTHLIKTRGQQVTLRCSPKSGHDTVSWYQQALGQGPQFIFQYYEEEERQRGNFPDRFSGHQFPNYSSELNVNALLLGDSALYLCASSLGGQGAETEAFFGQGTRLTVV.